These T cell receptor beta chains were read from a single sample in a study of early T cells in non-severe SARS-CoV-2 infection. A single record per CDR3 protein comes from TCRdb applying MiXCR to the 5' RACE reads. The sample yields just under 90,000 distinct CDR3 sequences, approximately 15% seen once. Sequencing used whole blood. These receptors came from an adult who was a healthcare worker with PCR-confirmed SARS-CoV-2 infection or an uninfected control (not recorded which). The CDR3 runs from the conserved cysteine through the conserved F or W. The D gene is left open where the match is weak. The size entry is marked missing in some rows and otherwise reads once, few, many or a size class.

clone size	V gene	J gene	CDR3 length	D gene	CDR3 DNA	CDR3 protein
many	TRBV7-3	TRBJ2-3	15	.	TGTGCCAGCAGCTTAAATACAGGAGGCCAGGATACGCAGTATTTT	CASSLNTGGQDTQYF
.	TRBV6-5	TRBJ1-1	14	.	TGTGCCAGCAGTTACTCGGGGGTACGGACTGAAGCTTTCTTT	CASSYSGVRTEAFF
.	TRBV24-1	TRBJ2-1	15	.	TGTGCCACCAGTGATCCCGGGCGACCCTACAATGAGCAGTTCTTC	CATSDPGRPYNEQFF
few	TRBV7-6	TRBJ2-1	15	TRBD2	TGTGCCAGCAGCGGGGGGGGACTACGGTACAATGAGCAGTTCTTC	CASSGGGLRYNEQFF
.	TRBV20-1	TRBJ2-7	14	.	TGCAGTGCTAGAAAGATTGAAGATTTCTACGAGCAGTACTTC	CSARKIEDFYEQYF
few	TRBV5-6	TRBJ2-2	12	.	TGTGCCAGCAGCCTGGGGAGCGGGGAGCTGTTTTTT	CASSLGSGELFF
.	TRBV2	TRBJ1-6	15	.	TGTGCCAGCATCGGACTTTCCTCCTATAATTCACCCCTCCACTTT	CASIGLSSYNSPLHF
.	TRBV6-1	TRBJ1-4	15	TRBD1	TGTGCCAGCAGTGATTCGGGACAGTTTTGGGAAAAACTGTTTTTT	CASSDSGQFWEKLFF
few	TRBV9	TRBJ1-2	15	TRBD1	TGTGCCAGCAGCTCTCGGACAGGAACTAACTATGGCTACACCTTC	CASSSRTGTNYGYTF
once	TRBV6-6	TRBJ2-7	16	.	TGTGCCAGCAGTTACGTAGGGACTCACCTCTCCTACGAGCAGTACTTC	CASSYVGTHLSYEQYF
many	TRBV7-3	TRBJ2-2	14	TRBD2	TGTGCCAGCAGCTTAAGCCTAGCGGAGGGGGAGCTGTTTTTT	CASSLSLAEGELFF
.	TRBV29-1	TRBJ2-7	13	TRBD1	TGCAGCGCCGTTAGACAGGGGGCCTACGAGCAGTACTTC	CSAVRQGAYEQYF
.	TRBV14	TRBJ2-3	15	.	TGTGCCAGCAGCCGAACCACGGTCTACACAGATACGCAGTATTTT	CASSRTTVYTDTQYF
.	TRBV20-1	TRBJ2-1	14	TRBD2	TGCAGTGCCACCGGGACTAGCGCATACAATGAGCAGTTCTTC	CSATGTSAYNEQFF
many	TRBV14	TRBJ1-2	13	.	TGTGCCAGCAGCCTCGGTCGGATATATGGCTACACCTTC	CASSLGRIYGYTF
many	TRBV7-3	TRBJ2-2	14	.	TGTGCCAGCAGCCAGGCAGGGAACACCGGGGAGCTGTTTTTT	CASSQAGNTGELFF
many	TRBV7-6	TRBJ2-1	15	.	TGTGCCAGCAGCTTAGGGCCAGGGGAAAACAATGAGCAGTTCTTC	CASSLGPGENNEQFF
many	TRBV29-1	TRBJ2-2	14	.	TGCAGCGTCATATGGCAGGCAAACACCGGGGAGCTGTTTTTT	CSVIWQANTGELFF
.	TRBV18	TRBJ2-2	15	TRBD1	TGTGCCAGTGAACCTCCGGACAGGGAGACCGGGGAGCTGTTTTTT	CASEPPDRETGELFF
few	TRBV2	TRBJ1-5	15	.	TGTGCCAGCAGAACCGGGACACTCAGCAATCAGCCCCAGCATTTT	CASRTGTLSNQPQHF